Listed below are T cell receptor beta chains from one sample, sequenced in a study of T cell responses to AZD1222 COVID-19 vaccine. This table comes from immunoSEQ multiplex PCR, and its TCRdb copy is limited to in-frame clones, with some not included. The sample gives some 110,000 clones, 89% of which show up once; 40% to 55% is in the top ten. The input for sequencing was peripheral blood, taken 28 days after the second AZD1222 dose. The source is an adult who received the AZD1222 COVID-19 vaccine. CDR3s include the opening cysteine and the closing phenylalanine or tryptophan. D genes are given only for firm matches. The size entry is marked missing in some rows and otherwise reads once, few, many or a size class.

cdr3_nt: TGTGCCAGCAGCTCCCGGACGGGCACAGATACGCAGTATTTT
cdr3_aa: CASSSRTGTDTQYF
clone_size: -
d_call: -
v_call: TRBV7-2
j_call: TRBJ2-3

cdr3_nt: TGTGCCAGCAGCCCGACAGGGGGAAACACCATATATTTT
cdr3_aa: CASSPTGGNTIYF
clone_size: -
d_call: TRBD1
v_call: TRBV7-2
j_call: TRBJ1-3

cdr3_nt: TGTGCCAGCAGCCAATCCTACAGGCAAACTAATGAAAAACTGTTTTTT
cdr3_aa: CASSQSYRQTNEKLFF
clone_size: -
d_call: -
v_call: TRBV3-1/TRBV3-2
j_call: TRBJ1-4

cdr3_nt: TGCGCCAGCAGCTCCAATTGGGGCGCGACCGGGGAGCTGTTTTTT
cdr3_aa: CASSSNWGATGELFF
clone_size: -
d_call: -
v_call: TRBV5-1
j_call: TRBJ2-2

cdr3_nt: TGTGCCAGCAGTTTCGGGGACAGGTACCCTAACTATGGCTACACCTTC
cdr3_aa: CASSFGDRYPNYGYTF
clone_size: -
d_call: TRBD1
v_call: TRBV6-6
j_call: TRBJ1-2

cdr3_nt: TGTGCCAGCAGCCAAGGACTAGACAGCTACGAGCAGTACTTC
cdr3_aa: CASSQGLDSYEQYF
clone_size: -
d_call: -
v_call: TRBV4-2
j_call: TRBJ2-7

cdr3_nt: TGTGCCAGCAGCCCGGAGCAGCCCAACACCGGGGAGCTGTTTTTT
cdr3_aa: CASSPEQPNTGELFF
clone_size: -
d_call: -
v_call: TRBV11-2
j_call: TRBJ2-2

cdr3_nt: TGTGCCAGCAGTCCACGGCGATACCCAGGGACTAGCGGAGATCTATCCCTTTACAATGAGCAGTTCTTC
cdr3_aa: CASSPRRYPGTSGDLSLYNEQFF
clone_size: once
d_call: TRBD2
v_call: TRBV28
j_call: TRBJ2-1

cdr3_nt: TGTGCCAGCAGCCTAGCCCAGGGTAGCTATGGCTACACCTTC
cdr3_aa: CASSLAQGSYGYTF
clone_size: -
d_call: -
v_call: TRBV14
j_call: TRBJ1-2

cdr3_nt: TGTGCCAGCACCCCGGGACAGTTAAGCTCTGGAAACACCATATATTTT
cdr3_aa: CASTPGQLSSGNTIYF
clone_size: -
d_call: TRBD1
v_call: TRBV5-5
j_call: TRBJ1-3

cdr3_nt: TGTGCCAGCAGCTTAGGGGGGGGATACAGCTCCTACGAGCAGTACTTC
cdr3_aa: CASSLGGGYSSYEQYF
clone_size: -
d_call: TRBD2
v_call: TRBV7-2
j_call: TRBJ2-7

cdr3_nt: TGTGCCAGCAGCCTCGGACTAGCTAGCACAGATACGCAGTATTTT
cdr3_aa: CASSLGLASTDTQYF
clone_size: few
d_call: TRBD2
v_call: TRBV11-2
j_call: TRBJ2-3

cdr3_nt: TGTGCCAGCAGCCAAGTTGCGGCCGAGCAGTACTTC
cdr3_aa: CASSQVAAEQYF
clone_size: -
d_call: -
v_call: TRBV3-1/TRBV3-2
j_call: TRBJ2-7

cdr3_nt: TGTGCCAGCAGCTCCTTTACTAGCGGGAGGTCCTACGAGCAGTACTTC
cdr3_aa: CASSSFTSGRSYEQYF
clone_size: -
d_call: TRBD2
v_call: TRBV7-8
j_call: TRBJ2-7

cdr3_nt: TGTGCCAGTAGTCCCGAAGGAGGGGCGGCGGGTCAAGTAGCCAAAAACATTCAGTACTTC
cdr3_aa: CASSPEGGAAGQVAKNIQYF
clone_size: -
d_call: -
v_call: TRBV19
j_call: TRBJ2-4

cdr3_nt: TGCGCCAGCAGCCAAGTCGCAGGGCTCGAGCAGTACTTC
cdr3_aa: CASSQVAGLEQYF
clone_size: once
d_call: -
v_call: TRBV4-1
j_call: TRBJ2-7

cdr3_nt: TGTGCCAGCAGCTTTGACAGGGGCCAAGAGACCCAGTACTTC
cdr3_aa: CASSFDRGQETQYF
clone_size: -
d_call: TRBD1
v_call: TRBV5-4
j_call: TRBJ2-5

cdr3_nt: TGTGCCAGTCTCCCGGGACTAGCGGGGGAGCTGTTTTTT
cdr3_aa: CASLPGLAGELFF
clone_size: -
d_call: TRBD2
v_call: TRBV5-4
j_call: TRBJ2-2

cdr3_nt: TGCAGCGTCGTTAGCGGGAGGGGGGACCGGGAGCAGTTCTTC
cdr3_aa: CSVVSGRGDREQFF
clone_size: few
d_call: TRBD2
v_call: TRBV29-1
j_call: TRBJ2-1

cdr3_nt: TGTGCCAGCAGCTCCTCCGTCAGGAGGGCCCAAGGAGAGCAGTACTTC
cdr3_aa: CASSSSVRRAQGEQYF
clone_size: -
d_call: -
v_call: TRBV11-2
j_call: TRBJ2-7

cdr3_nt: TGTGCCAGCAGTTCCCTAGGGGGGGCGAACACTGAAGCTTTCTTT
cdr3_aa: CASSSLGGANTEAFF
clone_size: few
d_call: -
v_call: TRBV28
j_call: TRBJ1-1

cdr3_nt: TGTGCCAGCAGCCAAGCGGCCCGATATGGCTACACCTTC
cdr3_aa: CASSQAARYGYTF
clone_size: -
d_call: -
v_call: TRBV14
j_call: TRBJ1-2

cdr3_nt: TGCGCCAGCAGCTTGGAAGCTAGCGGGAGCTCTTACGAGCAGTACTTC
cdr3_aa: CASSLEASGSSYEQYF
clone_size: -
d_call: TRBD2
v_call: TRBV5-1
j_call: TRBJ2-7

cdr3_nt: TGTGCCAGCAGTTTGGGGGCGGCGACAGATACGCAGTATTTT
cdr3_aa: CASSLGAATDTQYF
clone_size: -
d_call: -
v_call: TRBV27
j_call: TRBJ2-3

cdr3_nt: TGTGCCAGCAGTGGGAGCGGGAGTTCCGGCGGGGAGCTGTTTTTT
cdr3_aa: CASSGSGSSGGELFF
clone_size: once
d_call: TRBD2
v_call: TRBV6-6
j_call: TRBJ2-2

cdr3_nt: TGTGCCAGCAGTTTGACAGGGGGCACAGATACGCAGTATTTT
cdr3_aa: CASSLTGGTDTQYF
clone_size: few
d_call: TRBD1
v_call: TRBV6-2/TRBV6-3
j_call: TRBJ2-3

cdr3_nt: TGCGCCAGCAGTTTGGGCCCGGGGGAGACCCAGTACTTC
cdr3_aa: CASSLGPGETQYF
clone_size: -
d_call: -
v_call: TRBV5-1
j_call: TRBJ2-5

cdr3_nt: TGTGCCAGCAGCCTTCAGGGGGGCACAGATACGCAGTATTTT
cdr3_aa: CASSLQGGTDTQYF
clone_size: -
d_call: TRBD1
v_call: TRBV3-1/TRBV3-2
j_call: TRBJ2-3

cdr3_nt: TGTGCCAACAGCGGGTTTGACACAGATACGCAGTATTTT
cdr3_aa: CANSGFDTDTQYF
clone_size: -
d_call: -
v_call: TRBV2
j_call: TRBJ2-3

cdr3_nt: TGCAGCGTGCGGGAGCCTGGCTACACCTTC
cdr3_aa: CSVREPGYTF
clone_size: once
d_call: -
v_call: TRBV29-1
j_call: TRBJ1-2

cdr3_nt: TGTGCCAGTAGTATGGGGCAGGGAGGCTATGGCTACACCTTC
cdr3_aa: CASSMGQGGYGYTF
clone_size: -
d_call: -
v_call: TRBV19
j_call: TRBJ1-2